Included here is one T cell receptor beta chain sequence, with context. Its target is not known. Using immunoSEQ multiplex PCR, the repertoire was profiled, and TCRdb retains in-frame clones only, with some absent. The repertoire holds about 88,000 clones, with approximately 85% as singletons. Systemic immunosuppression or autoimmune disease history was grounds to exclude patients. At cycle 4 day 1, cycle 7 day 1, and baseline, blood was sampled. These data are taken from a study of OX40 agonist ivuxolimab in advanced cancers. Overall study: Each patient was given ivuxolimab into a vein every 2 weeks, at 0.01 to 10 mg/kg. Study conclusions and caveats: CD4+ T cells averaged fewer expanded clones than CD8+ T cells.

CDR1 is SGHDT and CDR2 is YYEEEE in the germline V gene. V shed 4 bases and J 9 bases; nucleotides not matched to a gene: 13. The CDR3 is 15 residues long. The V call is TRBV5-6, the J call TRBJ2-5, with TRBD1 matching over 9 bases. The origin of this receptor is an adult with an advanced solid tumor such as melanoma, head and neck, liver or kidney cancer. The source material was CD4+ or CD8+ T cells sorted from blood, sampled in a trial of the OX40 agonist ivuxolimab. The CDR3 coding sequence is TGTGCCAGCAGCGGCCGGGACAGGGCCGTGGGGGCCCAGTACTTC. Translating it yields CASSGRDRAVGAQYF.